A selection of T cell receptor beta chains follows, all from one sample in a study of blood T cell repertoires in COVID-19. Produced via immunoSEQ multiplex PCR; TCRdb's table is partial and in-frame only. The table has around 18,000 clones, 77% seen once. The sequencing input was peripheral blood. These receptors originate from a man between 65 and 79 years old with COVID-19, enrolled during active disease. Both conserved end residues are part of each CDR3. Fields, in order: clone size, D gene, J gene, V gene, CDR3 DNA, CDR3 protein. The D gene is left open where the match is weak. Size tells how often a clone was seen (once, few, many) or the class of an expanded clone, and some rows leave it out.

clone_size: once
d_call: -
j_call: TRBJ2-7
v_call: TRBV6-2/TRBV6-3
cdr3_nt: TGTGCCAGCAGTTATTCAGCAGGCCTCTCCTACGAGCAGTACTTC
cdr3_aa: CASSYSAGLSYEQYF

clone_size: -
d_call: -
j_call: TRBJ1-4
v_call: TRBV10-3
cdr3_nt: TGTGCCATCAGTGAGGAGACAGGAGTCAATGAAAAACTGTTTTTT
cdr3_aa: CAISEETGVNEKLFF

clone_size: -
d_call: TRBD1
j_call: TRBJ1-1
v_call: TRBV7-8
cdr3_nt: TGTGCCAGCAGCTTAGCGGGGACAGCGAACACTGAAGCTTTCTTT
cdr3_aa: CASSLAGTANTEAFF

clone_size: -
d_call: -
j_call: TRBJ2-1
v_call: TRBV30
cdr3_nt: TGTGCCTGGAGTGTGGAGGAGGAGGAGTTCTTC
cdr3_aa: CAWSVEEEEFF

clone_size: -
d_call: -
j_call: TRBJ1-2
v_call: TRBV5-6
cdr3_nt: TGTGCCAGCAGCTTGTCCATCGACAGGAACTATAACTATGGCTACACCTTC
cdr3_aa: CASSLSIDRNYNYGYTF

clone_size: -
d_call: -
j_call: TRBJ1-2
v_call: TRBV18
cdr3_nt: TGTGCCAGCTCATTAACAGGGTCTCTTGGCTACACCTTC
cdr3_aa: CASSLTGSLGYTF

clone_size: -
d_call: TRBD1
j_call: TRBJ2-2
v_call: TRBV20-1
cdr3_nt: TGCAGTGCTAGTAGCCGGGACAGGGCGACCGGGGAGCTGTTTTTT
cdr3_aa: CSASSRDRATGELFF

clone_size: -
d_call: -
j_call: TRBJ2-1
v_call: TRBV6-1
cdr3_nt: TGTGCCAGCAGTGAAGTTGTCCGGGAAGTTGGAGAGCAGTTCTTC
cdr3_aa: CASSEVVREVGEQFF

clone_size: -
d_call: -
j_call: TRBJ2-1
v_call: TRBV13
cdr3_nt: TGTGCCAGCAGCTCCGAGTCCGAAGGGGCTTCCTACAATGAGCAGTTCTTC
cdr3_aa: CASSSESEGASYNEQFF

clone_size: -
d_call: -
j_call: TRBJ2-7
v_call: TRBV2
cdr3_nt: TGTGCCAGCAGATCGACAGTTCTCTTCGGCGAGCAGTACTTC
cdr3_aa: CASRSTVLFGEQYF

clone_size: -
d_call: TRBD1
j_call: TRBJ1-5
v_call: TRBV18
cdr3_nt: TGTGCCAGCTCATTAAACAGGGGGGTAGATCAGCCCCAGCATTTT
cdr3_aa: CASSLNRGVDQPQHF

clone_size: -
d_call: TRBD2
j_call: TRBJ2-1
v_call: TRBV3-1/TRBV3-2
cdr3_nt: TGTGCCAGCAGCCAACCAAGGGGTTATAGCGGGGGGGCCTACAATGAGCAGTTCTTC
cdr3_aa: CASSQPRGYSGGAYNEQFF

clone_size: few
d_call: -
j_call: TRBJ2-2
v_call: TRBV28
cdr3_nt: TGTGCCAGCAGTTTATTTGGGAGACTAGAGAATACCGGGGAGCTGTTTTTT
cdr3_aa: CASSLFGRLENTGELFF

clone_size: once
d_call: -
j_call: TRBJ1-2
v_call: TRBV7-6
cdr3_nt: TGTGCCAGCAGCTTATCTGGATCCAGCGCCTATGGCTACACCTTC
cdr3_aa: CASSLSGSSAYGYTF

clone_size: -
d_call: -
j_call: TRBJ1-2
v_call: TRBV30
cdr3_nt: TGTGCCTGGGACGTACAGGAATCCGACACCTTC
cdr3_aa: CAWDVQESDTF

clone_size: -
d_call: TRBD1
j_call: TRBJ1-2
v_call: TRBV29-1
cdr3_nt: TGCAGCGTTGCTGACAGGGGGACTAACTATGGCTACACCTTC
cdr3_aa: CSVADRGTNYGYTF

clone_size: -
d_call: -
j_call: TRBJ1-2
v_call: TRBV25-1
cdr3_nt: TGTGCCAGCTCGAGTACAGGGTTCTATGGCTACACCTTC
cdr3_aa: CASSSTGFYGYTF

clone_size: -
d_call: -
j_call: TRBJ1-4
v_call: TRBV7-2
cdr3_nt: TGTGCCAGCAGCTCCCAACGGGATAGTGAAAAACTGTTTTTT
cdr3_aa: CASSSQRDSEKLFF

clone_size: -
d_call: -
j_call: TRBJ1-1
v_call: TRBV6-5
cdr3_nt: TGTGCCAGCAGCCACGGCGGGGTTAACACTGAAGCTTTCTTT
cdr3_aa: CASSHGGVNTEAFF

clone_size: -
d_call: -
j_call: TRBJ1-4
v_call: TRBV7-6
cdr3_nt: TGTGCCAGCAGCTTATTTAGGGGGAAGGACGAAAAACTGTTTTTT
cdr3_aa: CASSLFRGKDEKLFF

clone_size: -
d_call: -
j_call: TRBJ2-1
v_call: TRBV6-1
cdr3_nt: TGTGCCAGCAGTGAATTCGGAGGGACTGGTGAGCAGTTCTTC
cdr3_aa: CASSEFGGTGEQFF

clone_size: -
d_call: -
j_call: TRBJ1-4
v_call: TRBV6-5
cdr3_nt: TGTGCCAGCAGCCTTAGTTCGTTCGGTGAAAAACTGTTTTTT
cdr3_aa: CASSLSSFGEKLFF

clone_size: -
d_call: TRBD2
j_call: TRBJ2-3
v_call: TRBV6-6
cdr3_nt: TGTGCCAGCAGTACTAGCGGGGATACGCAGTATTTT
cdr3_aa: CASSTSGDTQYF

clone_size: once
d_call: TRBD1
j_call: TRBJ1-4
v_call: TRBV6-5
cdr3_nt: TGTGCCAGCAGTAGAGGGACAGGGTGGGAAAAACTGTTTTTT
cdr3_aa: CASSRGTGWEKLFF

clone_size: -
d_call: -
j_call: TRBJ2-2
v_call: TRBV7-7
cdr3_nt: TGTGCTAGCAGCTCCTCCGGGACATGGGGGGAGCTGTTTTTT
cdr3_aa: CASSSSGTWGELFF

clone_size: -
d_call: TRBD1
j_call: TRBJ2-7
v_call: TRBV6-5
cdr3_nt: TGTGCCAGCAGGTCCTCGGGACAGGGGGCTTACGAGCAGTACTTC
cdr3_aa: CASRSSGQGAYEQYF

clone_size: -
d_call: TRBD1
j_call: TRBJ2-6
v_call: TRBV10-3
cdr3_nt: TGTGCCATCAGGACAGGGGGGGAGTCTGGGGCCAACGTCCTGACTTTC
cdr3_aa: CAIRTGGESGANVLTF

clone_size: -
d_call: TRBD1
j_call: TRBJ1-3
v_call: TRBV5-1
cdr3_nt: TGCGCCAGCAGCCTAGGACAGGCCTCTGGAAACACCATATATTTT
cdr3_aa: CASSLGQASGNTIYF

clone_size: -
d_call: TRBD1
j_call: TRBJ1-6
v_call: TRBV6-5
cdr3_nt: TGTGCCAGCAGTTACGGAGGACAGGGCGGTTCACCCCTCCACTTT
cdr3_aa: CASSYGGQGGSPLHF